A selection of T cell receptor beta chains follows, all from one sample in a study of T-cell reconstitution after alpha-beta-depleted transplantation in children. MiXCR, run by TCRdb on the PCR reads, gives a single entry per CDR3 protein. Of about 480,000 distinct CDR3 sequences in the sample, roughly an eighth were seen once. The specimen was PBMCs from the stem cell graft donor, collected from the stem cell graft. The receptor source for this set is a human donor who donated a stem cell graft to a child with combined immunodeficiency. CDR3s include the opening cysteine and the closing phenylalanine or tryptophan. The D gene is left open where the match is weak. The size field is filled for only some rows; it gives once, few, many or a size class.

>NA|13|NA|TRBV20-1|TRBJ2-7
TGCAGTGCTAGGTCGGACTACTCCTACGAGCAGTACTTC
CSARSDYSYEQYF
>NA|15|few|TRBV18|TRBJ1-2
TGTGCCAGCTCACCGGTGAGGAGTTCTAACTATGGCTACACCTTC
CASSPVRSSNYGYTF
>NA|13|NA|TRBV20-1|TRBJ2-7
TGCAGTGCTAGTACCAGGAGCTCCTACGAGCAGTACTTC
CSASTRSSYEQYF
>NA|13|few|TRBV5-5|TRBJ1-2
TGTGCCAGCAGTTCTGACACTTTCTTTGGCTACACCTTC
CASSSDTFFGYTF
>NA|13|few|TRBV20-1|TRBJ2-1
TGCAGTGCTAGAGCAGAAATTTACAATGAGCAGTTCTTC
CSARAEIYNEQFF
>NA|15|many|TRBV12-3/TRBV12-4|TRBJ1-5
TGTGCCAGCAGTTTATTAGGACAGACCAATCAGCCCCAGCATTTT
CASSLLGQTNQPQHF
>NA|15|NA|TRBV2|TRBJ1-2
TGTGCCAGCAGTGAGGGACGGAGAGCTAACTATGGCTACACCTTC
CASSEGRRANYGYTF
>TRBD2|14|many|TRBV6-1|TRBJ2-3
TGTGCCAGCAGTAGCGGGAGAGGCACAGATACGCAGTATTTT
CASSSGRGTDTQYF
>NA|13|many|TRBV28|TRBJ2-2
TGTGCCAGCAATAGGGCGAGCACCGGGGAGCTGTTTTTT
CASNRASTGELFF
>TRBD2|15|many|TRBV9|TRBJ2-7
TGTGCCAGCAGCCCCCGACTAGCGGGGATTTACGAGCAGTACTTC
CASSPRLAGIYEQYF